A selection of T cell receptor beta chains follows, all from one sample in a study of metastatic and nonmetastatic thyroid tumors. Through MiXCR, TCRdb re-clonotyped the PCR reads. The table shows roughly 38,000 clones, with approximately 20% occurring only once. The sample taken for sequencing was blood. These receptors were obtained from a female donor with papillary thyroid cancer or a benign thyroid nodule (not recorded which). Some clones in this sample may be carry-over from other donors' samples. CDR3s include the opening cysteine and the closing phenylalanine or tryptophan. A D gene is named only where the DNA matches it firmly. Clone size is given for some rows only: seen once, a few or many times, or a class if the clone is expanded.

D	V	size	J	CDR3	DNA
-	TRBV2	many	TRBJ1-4	CASIEQYNEKLFF	TGTGCCAGCATCGAACAGTATAATGAAAAACTGTTTTTT
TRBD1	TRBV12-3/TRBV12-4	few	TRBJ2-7	CASSRNRGYEQYF	TGTGCCAGCAGCAGAAACAGGGGATACGAGCAGTACTTC
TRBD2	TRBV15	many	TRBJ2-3	CATSRGGGGKGTDTQYF	TGTGCCACCAGCAGAGGGGGGGGAGGGAAGGGCACAGATACGCAGTATTTT
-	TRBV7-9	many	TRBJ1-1	CASSLMGTEAFF	TGTGCCAGCAGCTTAATGGGGACTGAAGCTTTCTTT
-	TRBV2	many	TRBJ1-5	CASSVGQDYSNQPQHF	TGTGCCAGCAGTGTGGGCCAAGACTATAGCAATCAGCCCCAGCATTTT
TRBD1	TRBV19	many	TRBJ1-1	CASRRPRTGEAFF	TGTGCCAGTAGAAGACCCAGGACAGGCGAAGCTTTCTTT
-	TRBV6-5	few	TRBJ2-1	CASSVNRGGGNEQFF	TGTGCCAGCAGTGTGAACAGAGGGGGGGGGAATGAGCAGTTCTTC
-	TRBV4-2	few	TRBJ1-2	CASSQEWGADGYTF	TGTGCCAGCAGCCAAGAATGGGGGGCAGATGGCTACACCTTC
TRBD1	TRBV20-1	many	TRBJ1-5	CSAREGTGVFQPQHF	TGCAGTGCTAGAGAAGGGACAGGGGTGTTTCAGCCCCAGCATTTT
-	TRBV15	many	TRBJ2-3	CATSGPEDTQYF	TGTGCCACCAGCGGTCCAGAGGATACGCAGTATTTT
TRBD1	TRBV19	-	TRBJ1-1	CASSRGQGMNTEAFF	TGTGCCAGCAGCCGAGGACAGGGCATGAACACTGAAGCTTTCTTT
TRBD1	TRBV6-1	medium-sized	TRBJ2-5	CASSSGTGQETQYF	TGTGCCAGCAGTTCCGGGACAGGCCAAGAGACCCAGTACTTC
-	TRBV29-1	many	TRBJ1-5	CSVESGVGPQHF	TGCAGCGTTGAATCGGGGGTTGGGCCCCAGCATTTT
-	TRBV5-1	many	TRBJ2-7	CASSFSTRGSYEQYF	TGCGCCAGCAGCTTCTCAACCCGAGGATCCTACGAGCAGTACTTC
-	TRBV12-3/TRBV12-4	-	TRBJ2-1	CASRLGLGDEQFF	TGTGCCAGCAGGCTCGGACTTGGCGATGAGCAGTTCTTC
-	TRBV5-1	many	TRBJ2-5	CASSGGLSGETQYF	TGCGCCAGCAGCGGAGGACTATCAGGAGAGACCCAGTACTTC
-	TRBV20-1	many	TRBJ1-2	CSARADDRSNYGYTF	TGCAGTGCTAGAGCAGACGACAGGTCGAACTATGGCTACACCTTC
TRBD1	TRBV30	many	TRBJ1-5	CAWSGQGYQPQHF	TGTGCCTGGAGCGGACAGGGGTATCAGCCCCAGCATTTT
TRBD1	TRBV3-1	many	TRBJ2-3	CASSQSGQADTQYF	TGTGCCAGCAGCCAGTCCGGACAGGCAGATACGCAGTATTTT
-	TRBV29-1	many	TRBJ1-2	CSVDDRPYGYTF	TGCAGCGTCGACGACAGACCCTATGGCTACACCTTC
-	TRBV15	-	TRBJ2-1	CATSAYNEQFF	TGTGCCACCAGCGCGTACAATGAGCAGTTCTTC
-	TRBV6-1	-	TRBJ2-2	CASRRTQRWAGELFF	TGTGCCAGCAGGAGAACTCAGCGGTGGGCCGGGGAGCTGTTTTTT
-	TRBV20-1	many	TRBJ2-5	CSADRTLQETQYF	TGCAGTGCAGACAGGACTCTCCAAGAGACCCAGTACTTC
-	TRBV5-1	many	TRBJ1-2	CASSLAGRGGGYTF	TGCGCCAGCAGCTTGGCGGGGCGAGGAGGTGGCTACACCTTC
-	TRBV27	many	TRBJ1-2	CATLSGGQDGYTF	TGTGCCACCCTCTCGGGGGGGCAGGATGGCTACACCTTC
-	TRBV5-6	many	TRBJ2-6	CASSLWGYSSGANVLTF	TGTGCCAGCAGCTTGTGGGGGTACAGCTCTGGGGCCAACGTCCTGACTTTC
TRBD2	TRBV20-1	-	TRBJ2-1	CSASKTGVLAGYQQFF	TGCAGTGCTAGTAAAACGGGAGTGCTAGCGGGATATCAGCAGTTCTTC
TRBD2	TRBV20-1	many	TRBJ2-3	CSARPLLAGVTDTQYF	TGCAGTGCTAGACCCCTACTAGCGGGGGTCACAGATACGCAGTATTTT
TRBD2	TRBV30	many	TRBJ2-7	CAWSTGLAGGGEQYF	TGTGCCTGGAGCACCGGACTAGCGGGAGGTGGCGAGCAGTACTTC
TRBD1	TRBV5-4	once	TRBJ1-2	CASSLGQGAVGYGYTF	TGTGCCAGCAGCTTAGGACAGGGGGCAGTCGGCTATGGCTACACCTTC
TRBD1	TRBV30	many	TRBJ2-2	CAWTDRVRFTGELFF	TGTGCCTGGACCGACAGGGTTAGGTTCACCGGGGAGCTGTTTTTT
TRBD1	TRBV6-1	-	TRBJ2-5	CASSTGAEENTQYF	TGTGCCAGCAGTACAGGGGCAGAAGAGAACACCCAGTACTTC
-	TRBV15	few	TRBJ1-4	CATSRVIRDDEKLFF	TGTGCCACCAGCAGAGTAATCCGCGATGATGAAAAACTGTTTTTT